This T cell receptor beta chain was sequenced during a study of T cells in narcolepsy. General study points: Some memory CD4+ repertoires had no autoreactive clone sequences. Healthy controls reportedly lacked the autoreactive clonotypes serially found in patients' blood. Autoreactive HCRT-specific and TRIB2-specific clonotypes were marked in same-patient CSF-versus-blood CD4+ comparisons.

Deletions cut 7 bases from V and 7 bases from J, with 19 bases between. The CDR3 totals 14 residues. Germline CDR1 and CDR2: SGHAT and FQNNGV. Generated by immunoSEQ multiplex PCR, the TCRdb table keeps only in-frame clones and is missing some. The sample shows some 30,000 clones, approximately 86% of them seen only once. As for this clone: Antigen: not known.

The receptor was isolated from a human donor with narcolepsy. The rearrangement joins TRBV11-2 to TRBJ1-1; TRBD1 is a possible D gene (6 bases). Material for sequencing was CD45RA- memory CD4+ T cells from PBMCs. CDR3 region: CASISLKGGVEAFF. The DNA of the CDR3 is TGTGCCAGCATCTCTCTAAAAGGGGGGGTTGAAGCTTTCTTT.